These 10 T cell receptor beta chains were all obtained from the same sample, sequenced in a study of patients and donors after allogeneic stem cell transplantation. TCRdb reprocessed the RT-PCR reads via MiXCR and lists one record per CDR3 protein. The repertoire includes about 150,000 distinct CDR3 sequences, 37% of them detected once, and roughly 52% sits in the top ten. Sequencing input: blood, either unsorted or a sorted T cell fraction (not recorded which). These receptor sequences come from a human donor who was either an allogeneic HSCT recipient or a stem cell or donor lymphocyte infusion donor (not recorded which). It is not recorded whose cells these are; they may come from a transplant donor.

V gene TRBV29-1 combines with J gene TRBJ2-1; 9 bases line up with TRBD2. The CDR3 contains 17 residues. With 4 bases clipped from V and 0 bases from J, the junction kept 10 bases outside the gene matches. Germline CDR1 is SQVTM and CDR2 is ANQGSEA. The CDR3 is CSVVASGVPSSYNEQFF. In DNA, the CDR3 is TGCAGCGTTGTGGCTAGCGGGGTTCCCAGCTCCTACAATGAGCAGTTCTTC.

The chain is built from TRBV3-1 and TRBJ2-1, with D possibly matching TRBD1 (5 bases). V lost 4 bases and J lost 5, with 18 bases in between. The CDR3 loop spans 16 amino acids. Germline lookup yields CDR1 LGHDT and CDR2 YNNKEL (reference sequence). The CDR3 here is CASSPSEDIPHNEQFF. Here the CDR3 DNA reads TGTGCCAGCAGCCCCTCTGAGGACATCCCTCACAATGAGCAGTTCTTC.

The rearrangement uses TRBV3-1 and TRBJ1-1; no clear D gene. This CDR3 contains 14 residues. The V end was cut by 2 bases, the J end by 1 base, with 8 bases between. Germline V gene sequence: CDR1 LGHDT, CDR2 YNNKEL (reference sequence). The CDR3 DNA follows: TGTGCCAGCAGCCAATCCGACGGGAACACTGAAGCTTTCTTT. This encodes CASSQSDGNTEAFF.

This chain uses TRBV20-1 with TRBJ1-3; no definite D call. Trimming cost V 5 bases and J 1 base, with 9 bases left between them. CDR3 length: 13 residues. Germline CDR1 reads DFQATT; CDR2 reads SNEGSKA (reference sequence). The CDR3 DNA reads TGCAGTGCTTCGAGGGTATCTGGAAACACCATATATTTT. Protein: CSASRVSGNTIYF.

This clonotype was detected a few times. This chain connects TRBV9 to TRBJ1-1, with no clear D. The germline CDR1 and CDR2 sequences are SGDLS and YYNGEE. This CDR3 has 13 residues. Trimming stripped 0 bases from V and 2 bases from J, with 5 bases between. The CDR3 bases are TGTGCCAGCAGCGTAGAAGAAAACACTGAAGCTTTCTTT. It yields the protein CASSVEENTEAFF.

This clonotype was detected only a few times. The gene calls are TRBV4-2 and TRBJ2-1, with D possibly matching TRBD1 (6 bases). The CDR3 has 17 residues. CDR1 is LGHNA, CDR2 YNFKEQ, per germline. V was clipped by 0 bases and J by 2 bases, with 14 bases between them. CDR3 amino acids: CASSQEKGDRTYNEQFF. CDR3 in DNA: TGTGCCAGCAGCCAAGAAAAGGGGGACCGGACCTACAATGAGCAGTTCTTC.

This sequence joins TRBV7-2 and TRBJ1-1; D is undetermined. The V gene lost 0 bases and the J gene lost 6 bases, with 8 bases spanning the gap. The germline V gene has CDR1 SGHTA and CDR2 FQGNSA. The CDR3 runs 13 residues. The CDR3 DNA follows: TGTGCCAGCAGCTTAGCGGGGTTGCCTGAAGCTTTCTTT. It specifies CASSLAGLPEAFF. The entire variable domain, with the rest obtained from reference TRBV7-2 and TRBJ1-1, is as follows: GAGVSQSPSNKVTEKGKDVELRCDPISGHTALYWYRQSLGQGLEFLIYFQGNSAPDKSGLPSDRFSAERTGGSVSTLTIQRTQQEDSAVYLCASSLAGLPEAFFGQGTRLTVV.

This clonotype was detected ten times or more. The V and J genes are TRBV29-1 and TRBJ1-1; D might be TRBD1 (5 bases). Per the germline V gene, CDR1 is SQVTM and CDR2 is ANQGSEA. Deletions cut 6 bases from V and 1 base from J, with 15 bases between. CDR3 length equals 14 residues. The CDR3 DNA reads TGCAGCGTGGGCCCACAGGTGCAGAACACTGAAGCTTTCTTT. Translated: CSVGPQVQNTEAFF.

The chain carries TRBV10-3 and TRBJ1-3; D possibly corresponds to TRBD1 (6 bases). The CDR3 is made up of 15 amino acids. Trimming cost V 6 bases and J 4 bases, with 16 bases left between them. In germline, CDR1 is ENHRY, CDR2 SYGVKD. CDR3 protein: CAIRQGRGRGNTIYF. The CDR3 DNA sequence: TGTGCCATCAGACAGGGTAGGGGGAGAGGAAACACCATATATTTT.

The chain recombines TRBV29-1 with TRBJ2-3; 10 bases align to TRBD2. The CDR3 spans 12 residues. Unmatched junction bases numbered 3, after V lost 6 bases and J lost 6 bases. Germline V gene data show CDR1 as SQVTM and CDR2 as ANQGSEA. The CDR3 reads CSVPGLADTQYF. The CDR3 DNA follows: TGCAGCGTCCCGGGACTAGCGGATACGCAGTATTTT.